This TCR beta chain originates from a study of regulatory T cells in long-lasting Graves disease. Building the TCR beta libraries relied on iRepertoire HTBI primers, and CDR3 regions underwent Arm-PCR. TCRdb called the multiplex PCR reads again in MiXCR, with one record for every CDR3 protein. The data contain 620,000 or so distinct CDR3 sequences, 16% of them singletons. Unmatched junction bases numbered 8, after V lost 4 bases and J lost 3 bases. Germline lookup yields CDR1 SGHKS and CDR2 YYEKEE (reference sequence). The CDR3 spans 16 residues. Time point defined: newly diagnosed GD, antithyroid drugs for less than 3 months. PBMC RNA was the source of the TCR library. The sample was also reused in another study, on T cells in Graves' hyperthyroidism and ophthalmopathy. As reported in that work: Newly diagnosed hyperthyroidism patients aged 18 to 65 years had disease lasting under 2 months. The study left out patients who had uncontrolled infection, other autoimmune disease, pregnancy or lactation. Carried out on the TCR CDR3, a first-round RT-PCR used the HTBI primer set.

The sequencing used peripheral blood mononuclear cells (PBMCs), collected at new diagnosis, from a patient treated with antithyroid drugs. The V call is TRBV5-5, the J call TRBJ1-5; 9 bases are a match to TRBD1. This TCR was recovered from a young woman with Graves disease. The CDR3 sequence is CASSLRTGATNQPQHF. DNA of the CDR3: TGTGCCAGCAGCCTACGGACAGGGGCCACCAATCAGCCCCAGCATTTT.